This TCR beta chain derives from a study of CXCR3-negative and CXCR3-positive naive CD8 T cells. Background on the study: The libraries yielded roughly 150 million TRB reads, about 1.5 +/- 0.3 million each.

Germline values: CDR1 DFQATT, CDR2 SNEGSKA (reference sequence). The CDR3 extends over 12 amino acids. Remarks on this clonotype: Its specificity is unknown.

Study-wide findings and caveats: Comparably high diversity was seen in both naive subsets, and much lower diversity in memory CD8+ cells.

Carrying UMI labels, the TRB cDNA libraries were prepared through 5' RACE. TCRdb processed the 5' RACE reads again and assigns one entry to each CDR3 protein, with no DNA. This listing includes 45,000 to 70,000 distinct CDR3 sequences. Every CD8+ subset sample held around 300,000 flow-sorted cells, done in triplicate. The chain joins TRBV20-1 to TRBJ2-1. This receptor was taken from a human donor in good health. Some clones in this sample may be carry-over from other donors' samples. The source material was memory CD8+ T cells from blood. This CDR3 reads CSAAGLYNEQFF.